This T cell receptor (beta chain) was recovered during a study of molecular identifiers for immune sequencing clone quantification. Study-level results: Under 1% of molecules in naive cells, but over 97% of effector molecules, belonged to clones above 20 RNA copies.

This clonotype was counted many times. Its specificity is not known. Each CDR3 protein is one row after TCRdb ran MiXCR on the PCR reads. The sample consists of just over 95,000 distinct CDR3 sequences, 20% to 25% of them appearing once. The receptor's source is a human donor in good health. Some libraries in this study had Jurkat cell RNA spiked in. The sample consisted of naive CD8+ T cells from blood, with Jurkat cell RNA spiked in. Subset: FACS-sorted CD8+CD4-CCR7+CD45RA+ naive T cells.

CDR3 nucleotides: TGCGCCAGCAGCCACACGACTAGCGGGATAGAGACCCAGTACTTC. It yields the protein CASSHTTSGIETQYF. The chain recombines TRBV4-1 with TRBJ2-5; 11 bases are a match to TRBD2. Germline V gene sequence: CDR1 MGHRA, CDR2 YSYEKL. This CDR3 is 15 amino acids long. V lost 3 bases and J lost 4; bases outside the gene matches: 4.